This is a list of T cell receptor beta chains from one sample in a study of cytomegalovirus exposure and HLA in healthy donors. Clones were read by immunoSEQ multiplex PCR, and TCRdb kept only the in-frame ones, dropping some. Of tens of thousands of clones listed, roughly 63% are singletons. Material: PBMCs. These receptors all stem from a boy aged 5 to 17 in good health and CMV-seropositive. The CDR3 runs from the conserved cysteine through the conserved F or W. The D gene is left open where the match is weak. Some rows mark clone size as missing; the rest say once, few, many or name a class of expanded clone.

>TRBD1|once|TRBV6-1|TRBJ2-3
CASSNRQGRTDTQYF
TGTGCCAGCAGCAATCGACAGGGGAGAACAGATACGCAGTATTTT
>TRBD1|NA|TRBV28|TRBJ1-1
CASRPGGGTAGFF
TGTGCCAGCCGACCAGGAGGCGGGACAGCGGGTTTCTTT
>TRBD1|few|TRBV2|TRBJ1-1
CASSVADRGTEAFF
TGTGCCAGCAGTGTCGCGGACAGGGGCACTGAAGCTTTCTTT
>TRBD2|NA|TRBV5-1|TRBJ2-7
CASRPTSGVSYEQYF
TGCGCCAGCAGACCGACTAGCGGGGTCTCCTACGAGCAGTACTTC
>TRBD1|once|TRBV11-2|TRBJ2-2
CASSQTGVTGELFF
TGTGCCAGCAGCCAAACAGGGGTCACCGGGGAGCTGTTTTTT
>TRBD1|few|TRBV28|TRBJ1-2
CASIGTAGGYTF
TGTGCCAGCATCGGGACAGCGGGCGGCTACACCTTC
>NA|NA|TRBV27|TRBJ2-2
CASSFLRKGRGSGELFF
TGTGCCAGCAGTTTCCTTCGTAAGGGAAGGGGAAGCGGGGAGCTGTTTTTT
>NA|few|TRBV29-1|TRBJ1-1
CSVVTARGAFF
TGCAGCGTTGTAACAGCCCGAGGGGCTTTCTTT
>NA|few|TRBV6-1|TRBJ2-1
CASSEALGDWDEQFF
TGTGCCAGCAGTGAAGCTTTAGGGGATTGGGATGAGCAGTTCTTC
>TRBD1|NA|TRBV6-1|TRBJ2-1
CASSVLPMTGQEGEQFF
TGTGCCAGCAGTGTCTTACCAATGACAGGGCAAGAGGGTGAGCAGTTCTTC
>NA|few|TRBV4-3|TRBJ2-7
CASSQQVWQGYEQYF
TGCGCCAGCAGCCAACAGGTTTGGCAGGGCTACGAGCAGTACTTC
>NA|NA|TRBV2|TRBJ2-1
CASSVRAGTYNEQFF
TGTGCCAGCAGTGTTAGGGCAGGGACCTACAATGAGCAGTTCTTC
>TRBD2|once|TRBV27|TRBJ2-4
CASSFGSGRGGQNIQYF
TGTGCCAGCAGTTTTGGATCAGGGAGGGGAGGGCAAAACATTCAGTACTTC
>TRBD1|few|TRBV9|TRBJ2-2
CASSAATGGASTGELFF
TGTGCCAGCAGCGCCGCGACAGGGGGCGCGAGCACCGGGGAGCTGTTTTTT
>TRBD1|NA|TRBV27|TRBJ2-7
CASSYSDRGYEQYF
TGTGCCAGCAGTTACTCGGACAGGGGGTACGAGCAGTACTTC
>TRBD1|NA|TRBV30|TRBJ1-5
CAWSVAAGGQPQHF
TGTGCCTGGAGTGTCGCCGCAGGGGGTCAGCCCCAGCATTTT
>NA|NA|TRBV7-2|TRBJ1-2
CASSLGAGNYGYTF
TGTGCCAGCAGCTTGGGGGCAGGGAACTATGGCTACACCTTC
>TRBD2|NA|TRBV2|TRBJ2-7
CASTGTVGTSGGYEQYF
TGTGCCAGCACGGGGACAGTAGGGACTAGCGGGGGCTACGAGCAGTACTTC
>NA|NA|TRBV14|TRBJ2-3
CASSPRAGGEDTQYF
TGTGCCAGCAGCCCAAGGGCCGGGGGAGAAGATACGCAGTATTTT
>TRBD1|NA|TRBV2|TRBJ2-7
CASSDPTGQGYEQYF
TGTGCCAGCAGTGACCCAACGGGACAGGGCTACGAGCAGTACTTC
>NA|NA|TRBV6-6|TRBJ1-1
CASSDRGEGFTEAFF
TGTGCCAGCAGCGACCGGGGGGAAGGGTTCACTGAAGCTTTCTTT
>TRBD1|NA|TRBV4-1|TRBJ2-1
CATGGQGYNEQFF
TGCGCCACAGGGGGACAGGGGTACAATGAGCAGTTCTTC
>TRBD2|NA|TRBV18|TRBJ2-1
CASSPLPSGGLDNEQFF
TGTGCCAGCTCACCACTTCCTAGCGGGGGTCTAGACAATGAGCAGTTCTTC
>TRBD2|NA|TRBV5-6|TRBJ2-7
CASSAAGGAHYEQYF
TGTGCCAGCAGCGCAGCGGGGGGAGCTCACTACGAGCAGTACTTC
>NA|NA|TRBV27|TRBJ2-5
CASSFTGNSETQYF
TGTGCCAGCAGTTTCACAGGGAATAGCGAGACCCAGTACTTC
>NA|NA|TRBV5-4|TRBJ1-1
CASSLFLVNTEAFF
TGTGCCAGCAGCTTGTTTTTAGTGAACACTGAAGCTTTCTTT
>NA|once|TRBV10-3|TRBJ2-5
CAISESRTGRWETQYF
TGTGCCATCAGTGAGTCGAGAACAGGGAGATGGGAGACCCAGTACTTC